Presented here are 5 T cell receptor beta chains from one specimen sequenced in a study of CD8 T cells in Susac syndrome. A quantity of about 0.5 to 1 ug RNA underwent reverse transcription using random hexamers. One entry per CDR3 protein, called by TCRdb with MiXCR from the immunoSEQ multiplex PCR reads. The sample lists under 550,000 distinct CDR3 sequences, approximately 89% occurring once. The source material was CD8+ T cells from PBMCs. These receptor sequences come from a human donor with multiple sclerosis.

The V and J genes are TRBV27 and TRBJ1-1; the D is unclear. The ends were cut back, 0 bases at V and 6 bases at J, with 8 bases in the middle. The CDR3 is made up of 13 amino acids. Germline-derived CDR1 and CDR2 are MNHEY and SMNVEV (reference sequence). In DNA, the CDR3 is TGTGCCAGCAGTTTATCGCTGGTCGCTGAAGCTTTCTTT. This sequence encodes CASSLSLVAEAFF.

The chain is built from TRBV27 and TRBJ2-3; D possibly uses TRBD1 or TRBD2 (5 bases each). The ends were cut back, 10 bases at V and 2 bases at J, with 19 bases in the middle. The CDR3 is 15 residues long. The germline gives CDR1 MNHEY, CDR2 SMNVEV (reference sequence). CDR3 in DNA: TGTGCCATCGGAAAGGCCAGAGGGACCACAGATACGCAGTATTTT. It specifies CAIGKARGTTDTQYF.

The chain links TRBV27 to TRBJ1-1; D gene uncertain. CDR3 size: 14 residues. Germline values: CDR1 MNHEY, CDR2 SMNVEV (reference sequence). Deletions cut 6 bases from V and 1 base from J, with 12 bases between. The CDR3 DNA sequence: TGTGCCAGCAGGGCCCAGAGCCCGAACACTGAAGCTTTCTTT. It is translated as CASRAQSPNTEAFF.

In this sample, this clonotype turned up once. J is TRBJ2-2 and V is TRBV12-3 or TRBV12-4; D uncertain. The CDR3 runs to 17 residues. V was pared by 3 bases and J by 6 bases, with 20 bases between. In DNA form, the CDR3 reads TGTGCCAGCAGTTTCGTTACCTCCAGGAATGAACCCGGGGAGCTGTTTTTT. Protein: CASSFVTSRNEPGELFF.

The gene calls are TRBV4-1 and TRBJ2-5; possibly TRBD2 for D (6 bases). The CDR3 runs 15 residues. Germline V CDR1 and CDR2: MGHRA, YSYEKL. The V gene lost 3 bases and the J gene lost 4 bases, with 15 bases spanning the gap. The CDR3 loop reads CASSQEGRAGETQYF. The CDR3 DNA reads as TGCGCCAGCAGCCAGGAGGGCAGGGCGGGAGAGACCCAGTACTTC.